The 8 T cell receptor beta chains reported below all come from one sample, sequenced in a study of siplizumab effects on memory and regulatory T cells. The repertoire was sequenced with immunoSEQ multiplex PCR; TCRdb's copy has only in-frame clones and lacks some. The repertoire holds roughly 100,000 clones, with over 90% as singletons. Sequencing was done on a sample of Tregs sorted from blood. All receptors come from a human donor in good health.

The V call is TRBV4-2, the J call TRBJ2-1; TRBD2 might be the D (5 bases). V gave up 4 bases and J gave up 2 bases, with 6 bases separating them. The length of the CDR3 is 13 residues. Germline CDR1 and CDR2: LGHNA and YNFKEQ. The CDR3 here is CASSPEAYNEQFF. The CDR3 DNA reads as TGTGCCAGCAGCCCGGAGGCCTACAATGAGCAGTTCTTC.

The gene calls are TRBV7-9 and TRBJ2-3; TRBD2 matches at 8 bases. V shed 9 bases and J 5 bases; nucleotides not matched to a gene: 16. The CDR3 totals 16 residues. The V gene's germline CDR1 is SEHNR and CDR2 FQNEAQ (reference sequence). As DNA, the CDR3 is TGTGCCAGTGGGGGTGGTCTCCAGCGGGAGTTAGATACGCAGTATTTT. This encodes CASGGGLQRELDTQYF.

This chain connects TRBV5-4 to TRBJ2-6, with D perhaps matching TRBD1 or TRBD2 (7 bases each). This CDR3 is 15 amino acids long. V shed 4 bases and J shed 4 bases, with 12 bases lying between them. Germline V lookup: CDR1 SGHNT, CDR2 YYREEE (reference sequence). CDR3: CASSQGGRGANVLTF. The CDR3, as DNA: TGTGCCAGCAGCCAGGGGGGGCGCGGGGCCAACGTCCTGACTTTC.

V is TRBV6-1 and J is TRBJ2-7; TRBD2 aligns across 8 bases. The trim removed 7 bases at V and 4 bases at J, leaving 12 bases unmatched. CDR3 length equals 15 residues. CDR1 and CDR2 (germline): MNHNS, SASEGT. Here the CDR3 DNA reads TGTGCCAGCATCCCCACGGGGGGGATTCAGTACGAGCAGTACTTC. Protein sequence: CASIPTGGIQYEQYF.

This clone was recorded only once. This chain joins TRBV4-1 and TRBJ2-6; the D gene is possibly TRBD1 (6 bases). The CDR3 runs 17 residues. From germline, CDR1 is MGHRA and CDR2 YSYEKL. Trimming cost V 5 bases and J 2 bases, with 16 bases left between them. CDR3: CASSYHPQGTGANVLTF. CDR3 in DNA: TGCGCCAGCAGCTACCACCCACAGGGTACTGGGGCCAACGTCCTGACTTTC.

V usage is TRBV19 and J usage is TRBJ1-2, with TRBD1 matching over 10 bases. In germline, CDR1 is LNHDA, CDR2 SQIVND (reference sequence). The CDR3 sequence is 14 residues long. Unmatched junction bases numbered 5, after V lost 3 bases and J lost 7 bases. CDR3 DNA: TGTGCCAGTAGTATGGACAGGGGGTTTAGTGGCTACACCTTC. Translated, it gives CASSMDRGFSGYTF. The variable domain in full, with the rest retrieved from reference TRBV19 and TRBJ1-2, is DGGITQSPKYLFRKEGQNVTLSCEQNLNHDAMYWYRQDPGQGLRLIYYSQIVNDFQKGDIAEGYSVSREKKESFPLTVTSAQKNPTAFYLCASSMDRGFSGYTFGSGTRLTVV.

This chain joins TRBV10-3 and TRBJ1-2; a weak D match, TRBD1 (6 bases). V was clipped by 4 bases and J by 3 bases, with 12 bases between them. The CDR3 runs 14 residues. The germline gives CDR1 ENHRY, CDR2 SYGVKD. CDR3 DNA sequence: TGTGCCATCAGTGCGTCCTACAGGGACTATGGCTACACCTTC. It specifies CAISASYRDYGYTF.

The chain uses TRBV27 and TRBJ1-1, with a tentative D call TRBD1 (6 bases). V dropped 2 bases and J dropped 7 bases, with 14 bases sitting between them. The CDR3 is 14 residues long. Germline CDR1 is MNHEY and CDR2 is SMNVEV (reference sequence). CDR3 nucleotide sequence: TGTGCCAGCAGTTTAAAAGGGGGGGCGAGTGAAGCTTTCTTT. Protein product: CASSLKGGASEAFF.